A single T cell receptor (beta chain) is shown here with its context. This entry is derived from a study of blood T cells in healthy people across ages. The CDR3 spans 14 residues. Germline V gene data show CDR1 as MNHNS and CDR2 as SASEGT. V shed 6 bases and J shed 1 base, with 13 bases lying between them. The use of a sample-barcoded 5' primer and a J-beta primer mix characterized a second PCR of roughly 7 to 11 cycles. TCRdb passed the 5' RACE reads through MiXCR, listing each CDR3 protein once. The sample shows 1.5 million to 2 million distinct CDR3 sequences, around 48% of them seen only once. The chain combines TRBV6-1 with TRBJ2-7, with D possibly TRBD2 on 6 matching bases. The sample consisted of blood. This clonotype was sampled from a woman between 35 and 50 years old in good health. The CDR3 here is CASSLAEGSYEQYF. Written as DNA, the CDR3 is TGTGCCAGCAGCCTTGCGGAGGGTTCCTACGAGCAGTACTTC.